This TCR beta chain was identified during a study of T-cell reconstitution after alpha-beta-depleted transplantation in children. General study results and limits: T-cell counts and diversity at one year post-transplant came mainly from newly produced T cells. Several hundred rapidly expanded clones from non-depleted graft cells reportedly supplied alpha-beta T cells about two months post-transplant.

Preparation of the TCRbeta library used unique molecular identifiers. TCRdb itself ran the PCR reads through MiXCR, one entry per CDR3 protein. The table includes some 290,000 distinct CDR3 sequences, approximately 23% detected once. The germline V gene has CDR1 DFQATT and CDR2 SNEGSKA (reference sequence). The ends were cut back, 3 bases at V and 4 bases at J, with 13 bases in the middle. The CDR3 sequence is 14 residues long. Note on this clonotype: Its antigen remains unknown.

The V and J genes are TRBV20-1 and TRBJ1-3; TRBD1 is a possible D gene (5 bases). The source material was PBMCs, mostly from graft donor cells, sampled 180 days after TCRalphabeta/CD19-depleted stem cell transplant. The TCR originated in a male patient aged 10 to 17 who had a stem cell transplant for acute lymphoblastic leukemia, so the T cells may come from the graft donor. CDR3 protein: CSASWQGVGNTIYF. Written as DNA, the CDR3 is TGCAGTGCTAGCTGGCAGGGAGTGGGAAACACCATATATTTT.